The present TCR beta chain was sequenced within a study of blood T cell repertoires in COVID-19 (dated by TCRdb to the early 2020s). Background on the whole study: Samples from collaborators originated in the United States, Italy and Spain and spanned both the acute and convalescent phases of COVID-19. Where available, HLA class I and class II types were obtained from metadata supplied by the sample provider rather than from assay-based typing. Sample metadata almost always included a de-identified subject ID, COVID-19 status, age in years and sex. The samples were drawn from the first 160 participants of the ongoing ImmuneRACE study and from 1,254 subjects provided by 6 global collaborators. A freely available public database, intended as a resource for researchers studying the immune response to SARS-CoV-2, is where the repertoires were released. Subjects who had been exposed to COVID-19, were actively infected with it, or had recovered from it provided the deeply sampled blood TCRbeta repertoires that made up the dataset. The material from the prospective study consisted of cDNA or gDNA derived from T cells, B-cell-depleted T cells, or PBMCs.

Findings and caveats that apply to the study as a whole: How much clinical and demographic metadata was included differed by source and by participant, and the metadata was provided uncurated.

The immunoSEQ Assay, a bias-controlled multiplex PCR, was used to amplify TCRbeta CDR3 regions from genomic DNA. In the authors' own workflow: Within the assay, amplification of reference gene primers was used to estimate how many nucleated cells each sample contained. To quantify the absolute abundance of each unique TCRbeta CDR3 rearrangement, sequence reads were collapsed and filtered. Productive Simpson clonality was computed per sample as the square root of Simpson's diversity index over productive rearrangements. Sourced from immuneACCESS, this table was stored by TCRdb with only in-frame sequences that have V and J called. A share of the clones is absent; for the studies checked, an unresolved V gene accounts for under half, and the remainder has no known explanation. The DNA was the basis for D and trimming; V, J and clone size are from that table. This sample is represented by 120,000 or so clones; around 76% of them were singletons. The ten biggest clones cover 2.3% of the sample.

The junction carries 12 bases between V and J, which are trimmed by 2 bases and 5 bases respectively. Based on the germline V gene, the CDR1 and CDR2 sequences are MNHEY and SVGEGT. CDR3 length: 14 amino acids, cysteine to phenylalanine. CDR3 DNA is the only sequence kept; it has 42 bases, read in frame from the first base. The collaborating institutions used their own protocols to collect whole blood in K2EDTA tubes. For TCRbeta analysis, collaborators shipped samples in one of three forms: frozen whole blood, isolated PBMCs, or DNA extracted from either of those sample types. In the case of this clone: The antigen it recognizes is unknown. Per-base qualities were not stored, and no clone one base away is much larger.

Sequenced input: peripheral blood. The V and J genes are TRBV6-2 or TRBV6-3 and TRBJ1-1, with a weak D call of TRBD1 (6 bases match). This receptor was obtained from a man aged 65-85 years with acute or convalescent COVID-19. The DNA sequence is TGTGCCAGCAGTTACGAAGGGGGTCGGACTGAAGCTTTCTTT. Its product reads: CASSYEGGRTEAFF.